This T cell receptor beta chain was identified in a study of T cell clonality in common variable immunodeficiency. Study-level findings and limits: Common variable immunodeficiency TCR beta sequences reportedly had fewer deletions and N-nucleotide insertions.

J was trimmed by 0 bases and V by 3 bases; bases with no gene match: 8. Germline V gene lookup returns CDR1 DFQATT and CDR2 SNEGSKA (reference sequence). This CDR3 region has 16 residues. The table lists this clone with many counts. Its specificity is not known. The CDR3 goes on 3 residues after the read ends, and that part is filled in from the germline J gene. Method: immunoSEQ multiplex PCR; TCRdb's copy keeps in-frame clones and lacks some. The counts give some 40,000 clones, none of them seen only once; 0.6% to 0.8% is held by the top ten. This TCR came from a person aged 18 to 69 in good health. Sequenced: peripheral blood mononuclear cells. V usage is TRBV20-1 and J usage is TRBJ1-3, with 7 bases identical to TRBD1. The CDR3 DNA, read in part, is TGCAGTGCTAGCAACCGGGACAGACCCTCTGGAAACACC. This translates into CSASNRDRPSGNT. The whole CDR3 protein is CSASNRDRPSGNTIYF.